The 16 T cell receptor beta chains listed next were all sequenced from one sample in a study of T cell responses to AZD1222 COVID-19 vaccine. Method: immunoSEQ multiplex PCR; TCRdb's copy keeps in-frame clones and lacks some. The sample lists about 73,000 clones; roughly 80% were seen once. This specimen was peripheral blood, taken 28 days after the second AZD1222 dose. The receptors come from an adult who received the AZD1222 COVID-19 vaccine.

The rearrangement joins TRBV7-2 to TRBJ1-4, with 7 bases matching TRBD1. This CDR3 has 15 amino acids. The V gene's germline CDR1 is SGHTA and CDR2 FQGNSA. V lost 4 bases, J lost 7 bases, and 9 bases stayed unmatched. CDR3 sequence (DNA): TGTGCCAGCAGCTCAGGGGGGAGACAGGGTGAAAAACTGTTTTTT. Protein product: CASSSGGRQGEKLFF.

This chain uses TRBV28 with TRBJ2-1, with TRBD2 matching over 7 bases. V lost 5 bases, J lost 7 bases, and 8 bases stayed unmatched. The CDR3 consists of 14 residues. CDR1 is MDHEN and CDR2 is SYDVKM in the germline V gene. DNA for the CDR3: TGTGCCAGCAGTCCCCGGGACTACATGAATGAGCAGTTCTTC. Translation gives CASSPRDYMNEQFF.

This chain uses TRBV28 with TRBJ1-5; 7 bases map to TRBD1. V lost 5 bases and J lost 0; bases outside the gene matches: 10. This CDR3 has 17 residues. The germline V gene encodes CDR1 MDHEN and CDR2 SYDVKM. CDR3 nucleotide sequence: TGTGCCAGCAGTCCCGGGACAGAAGCTTATAGCAATCAGCCCCAGCATTTT. This codes for CASSPGTEAYSNQPQHF.

There are a few counts of this clone. The chain recombines TRBV28 with TRBJ1-6; no clear D. The germline gives CDR1 MDHEN, CDR2 SYDVKM. The CDR3 covers 15 residues. V lost 3 bases, J lost 3 bases, and 9 bases lay in between. CDR3 loop: CASSFQAYYNSPLHF. CDR3 sequence (DNA): TGTGCCAGCAGTTTTCAGGCATACTATAATTCACCCCTCCACTTT.

The CDR3: CASSPGRGIAEQYF. DNA for the CDR3: TGCGCCAGCAGCCCGGGCCGGGGAATAGCCGAGCAGTACTTC. The rearrangement uses TRBV5-1 and TRBJ2-7; tentative D call: TRBD2 (5 bases). There are 14 residues in the CDR3. Germline CDR1 is SGHRS and CDR2 is YFSETQ. Trimming pared 4 bases from V and 6 bases from J, leaving 17 bases between.

The chain has TRBV19 and TRBJ1-5, with TRBD1 matching 7 bases. Trimming removed 9 bases from V and 5 bases from J; junction bases left unmatched: 4. This CDR3 has 12 residues. Germline V CDR1 and CDR2: LNHDA, SQIVND (reference sequence). The chain's CDR3 is CASGDSDQPQHF. The CDR3 DNA follows: TGTGCCAGCGGGGACAGCGATCAGCCCCAGCATTTT.

V is TRBV30 and J is TRBJ2-2, with unresolved D. Germline V CDR1 and CDR2: GTSNPN, SVGIG (reference sequence). This CDR3 spans 13 amino acids. Trimming pared 0 bases from V and 5 bases from J, leaving 7 bases between. The CDR3 spells CAWSVSVTGELFF. For the CDR3, the DNA is TGTGCCTGGAGTGTATCAGTTACCGGGGAGCTGTTTTTT.

There are a few counts of this clone. The genes are TRBV7-8 and TRBJ1-2; D remains ambiguous. The germline V gene has CDR1 SGHVS and CDR2 FQNEAQ. The ends were cut back, 1 base at V and 4 bases at J, with 10 bases in the middle. This CDR3 has 14 residues. The CDR3 sequence is CASSLEAWGYGYTF. The DNA of the CDR3 is TGTGCCAGCAGCTTAGAGGCCTGGGGCTATGGCTACACCTTC.

In its sample, this clone was seen once. V is TRBV7-2 and J is TRBJ2-5, with D hard to call. The germline CDR1 and CDR2 sequences are SGHTA and FQGNSA. This CDR3 has 16 residues. Trimming left V 2 bases short and J 3 bases short, with 16 bases between. The CDR3 spells CASSLSIEANKETQYF. DNA of the CDR3: TGTGCCAGCAGCTTATCCATAGAGGCCAACAAAGAGACCCAGTACTTC.

The rearrangement joins TRBV19 to TRBJ1-5; TRBD1 agrees at 12 bases. The germline V gene has CDR1 LNHDA and CDR2 SQIVND (reference sequence). The CDR3 is made up of 15 amino acids. J lost 6 bases, V lost 5 bases, and 5 bases had no gene match. The CDR3 is CASSPGQGAGQPQHF. In DNA, the CDR3 is TGTGCCAGTAGTCCGGGACAGGGGGCCGGTCAGCCCCAGCATTTT.

The rearrangement joins TRBV27 to TRBJ1-6; 8 nucleotides agree with TRBD1. CDR1 and CDR2 (germline): MNHEY, SMNVEV (reference sequence). J lost 9 bases, V lost 3 bases, and 10 bases had no gene match. The CDR3 contains 16 residues. The CDR3 nucleotides read TGTGCCAGCAGTTTCGCCCCGGACAGGGCGGGTTCACCCCTCCACTTT. Translating gives CASSFAPDRAGSPLHF.

The chain employs TRBV30 and TRBJ2-3; possibly TRBD1 for D (6 bases). The ends were cut back, 0 bases at V and 6 bases at J, with 16 bases in the middle. This CDR3 comprises 15 residues. Germline V lookup: CDR1 GTSNPN, CDR2 SVGIG (reference sequence). CDR3 sequence: CAWSVQGFLGDTQYF. CDR3 sequence (DNA): TGTGCCTGGAGTGTACAGGGATTCTTGGGGGATACGCAGTATTTT.

This clone has a single count. The V and J genes are TRBV5-5 and TRBJ1-5; the D is unclear. The CDR3 contains 15 residues. CDR1 is SGHKS and CDR2 is YYEKEE in the germline V gene (reference sequence). V gave up 0 bases and J gave up 3 bases, with 10 bases separating them. The CDR3 reads CASSLEWGLNQPQHF. CDR3 DNA: TGTGCCAGCAGCTTGGAGTGGGGTCTCAATCAGCCCCAGCATTTT.

V gene TRBV21-1 combines with J gene TRBJ2-3. TRBV21-1 is tagged as a pseudogene. The CDR3 is 20 amino acids. As DNA, the CDR3 is TGTGCCAGCAGCCCATACAGAGGGACCGCCGAAGGGTTTGACACAGATACGCAGTATTTT. It encodes CASSPYRGTAEGFDTDTQYF.

This clone has only a few counts. The rearrangement links TRBV28 to TRBJ1-5, with a tentative D call TRBD1 (6 bases). CDR1 and CDR2 (germline): MDHEN, SYDVKM. Trimming took off 3 bases at V and 0 bases at J, with 15 bases between the two ends. The CDR3 length is 17 residues. The CDR3 DNA reads as TGTGCCAGCAGTTTTACGAGATACAGGGATAGCAATCAGCCCCAGCATTTT. The encoded protein is CASSFTRYRDSNQPQHF.

This rearrangement joins TRBV28 to TRBJ2-7; weak D call: TRBD2 (5 bases). Germline lookup yields CDR1 MDHEN and CDR2 SYDVKM. This CDR3 has 14 amino acids. V was shortened by 3 bases and J by 4 bases, with 13 bases between the two germline ends. This chain's CDR3 is CASSLVRDLYEQYF. CDR3 DNA sequence: TGTGCCAGCAGTTTGGTCCGGGATCTATACGAGCAGTACTTC.